This TCR beta chain was sequenced for a study of blood T cell repertoires in COVID-19. Across the study: The cDNA or gDNA used as material had been derived from T cells, B-cell-depleted T cells, or PBMCs.

This CDR3 has 16 residues. CDR1 SEHNR and CDR2 FQNEAQ come from the germline V gene (reference sequence). The germline V and J ends were trimmed by 3 bases and 3 bases, with 15 bases remaining between them. Using immunoSEQ multiplex PCR, the repertoire was profiled, and TCRdb retains in-frame clones only, with some absent. The data contain around 93,000 clones, 75% to 85% of them singletons. The origin of this receptor is a man aged 60-69 years with acute or convalescent COVID-19. The chain is built from TRBV7-9 and TRBJ1-3, with a tentative D call TRBD1 (5 bases). The sequencing input was peripheral blood. The CDR3 DNA reads TGTGCCAGCAGCTTCGAAGTTTCCGGGGGTGGAAACACCATATATTTT. Amino acids: CASSFEVSGGGNTIYF. Full variable domain (rest looked up from reference TRBV7-9 and TRBJ1-3): DTGVSQNPRHKITKRGQNVTFRCDPISEHNRLYWYRQTLGQGPEFLTYFQNEAQLEKSRLLSDRFSAERPKGSFSTLEIQRTEQGDSAMYLCASSFEVSGGGNTIYFGEGSWLTVV.